The text below deals with one T cell receptor (beta chain). The sample is drawn from a study of blood T cell repertoires in COVID-19. Overall study: Samples taken during acute and convalescent COVID-19 were collected in the United States, Italy and Spain. The cDNA or gDNA used as material had been derived from T cells, B-cell-depleted T cells, or PBMCs.

This CDR3 region has 13 residues. The germline gives CDR1 SGHNT, CDR2 YYREEE (reference sequence). The junction had 6 bases not matched to a gene; V was cut back by 1 base and J by 12 bases. In the study's own analysis: Reference gene primers were amplified, and this amplification served to estimate nucleated cell counts. Profiling relied on immunoSEQ multiplex PCR, and the TCRdb table lists in-frame clones only, not all of them. That table furnishes V, J and clone size, whereas the DNA furnished D and trimming. The table shows roughly 150,000 clones, with 65% to 85% occurring only once. V usage is TRBV5-4 and J usage is TRBJ2-7; TRBD2 agrees at 11 bases. This receptor was taken from a woman aged 65 to 85 who had recovered from COVID-19. The material sequenced was peripheral blood. The CDR3 sequence is CASSLPSGRLRYF. The CDR3 DNA reads as TGTGCCAGCAGCTTGCCTAGCGGGAGGCTTCGGTACTTC.